The 25 T cell receptor beta chains given below trace back to one sample, sequenced in a study of blood T cells in healthy people across ages. PCR was performed a second time for roughly 7 to 12 cycles using a sample-barcoded 5' primer and a J-beta primer mix. TCRdb re-derived calls from the 5' RACE reads in MiXCR, one entry per CDR3 protein. There are approximately 820,000 distinct CDR3 sequences in the sample; around two fifths occur only once, and nearly 20% lies in the top ten. The sample taken for sequencing was blood. These receptor sequences come from a man aged 55-75 years in good health.

The chain employs TRBV7-2 and TRBJ2-7; D uncertain. Germline assignment: CDR1 SGHTA and CDR2 FQGNSA. The CDR3 is 15 amino acids. The V gene lost 2 bases and the J gene lost 2 bases, with 13 bases spanning the gap. The CDR3 region has the DNA TGTGCCAGCAGCTTATCTTCCGGCACGACCTACGAGCAGTACTTC. It specifies CASSLSSGTTYEQYF.

This clonotype was counted between two and nine times. This CDR3 reads CASAGNSGNTIYF. The CDR3 DNA follows: TGTGCCAGCGCAGGGAACTCTGGAAACACCATATATTTT. The gene calls are TRBV7-6 and TRBJ1-3; TRBD1 might be the D (5 bases). V lost 8 bases to trimming and J lost 0 bases, with 8 bases between them. Germline CDR1 reads SGHVS; CDR2 reads FNYEAQ. CDR3 length: 13 residues.

The chain couples TRBV3-1 to TRBJ2-5, with a tentative D call TRBD2 (6 bases). The V gene's germline CDR1 is LGHDT and CDR2 YNNKEL (reference sequence). Deletions cut 3 bases from V and 11 bases from J, with 13 bases between. The CDR3 contains 12 residues. This CDR3 reads CASSHRQRGQYF. The CDR3 bases are TGTGCCAGCAGCCACAGACAACGGGGGCAGTACTTC.

The V call is TRBV5-5, the J call TRBJ1-3, with D unresolved. Trimming took off 2 bases at V and 0 bases at J, with 9 bases between the two ends. The CDR3 is 15 amino acids. Germline CDR1 and CDR2: SGHKS and YYEKEE (reference sequence). The CDR3, as DNA: TGTGCCAGCAGCTTAGTCCTTAGCTCTGGAAACACCATATATTTT. Its translation is CASSLVLSSGNTIYF. The whole variable domain, filled in from reference TRBV5-5 and TRBJ1-3, reads DAGVTQSPTHLIKTRGQQVTLRCSPISGHKSVSWYQQVLGQGPQFIFQYYEKEERGRGNFPDRFSARQFPNYSSELNVNALLLGDSALYLCASSLVLSSGNTIYFGEGSWLTVV.

The chain combines TRBV27 with TRBJ1-5; 8 nucleotides match TRBD1. The germline CDR1 and CDR2 sequences are MNHEY and SMNVEV (reference sequence). There are 15 residues in the CDR3. V was clipped by 5 bases and J by 2 bases; unmatched bases: 5. CDR3 in DNA: TGTGCCAGCAGTGCAGGGGGCTACCGCAATCAGCCCCAGCATTTT. It codes for CASSAGGYRNQPQHF.

J is TRBJ1-2 and V is TRBV12-1; the D segment call TRBD1 is taken from the table without a DNA check. TRBV12-1 is tagged as a pseudogene. The CDR3 length is 14 residues. In nucleotides, the CDR3 is TGTGCCAGCAGCAACCTACAGGGGGACTATGGCTACACCTTC. Translated, it gives CASSNLQGDYGYTF.

This rearrangement joins TRBV29-1 to TRBJ2-7; D remains ambiguous. The CDR3 contains 12 residues. V shed 5 bases and J shed 1 base, with 9 bases lying between them. Germline assignment: CDR1 SQVTM and CDR2 ANQGSEA. CDR3 sequence reads: CSVKPQSYEQYF. The CDR3 DNA reads TGCAGCGTTAAGCCTCAGTCCTACGAGCAGTACTTC.

This clonotype was seen a handful of times. The genes are TRBV5-1 and TRBJ1-2, with TRBD1 as a possible D gene (5 bases). The CDR3 has 14 amino acids. Germline V gene sequence: CDR1 SGHRS, CDR2 YFSETQ. V was cut by 0 bases and J by 4 bases, with 10 bases left in between. CDR3 sequence: CASSLDRDRYGYTF. CDR3 nucleotide sequence: TGCGCCAGCAGCTTGGACCGGGACCGCTATGGCTACACCTTC.

The V gene is TRBV20-1, the J gene TRBJ1-3; the D is unclear. The CDR3 extends over 13 amino acids. Germline values: CDR1 DFQATT, CDR2 SNEGSKA (reference sequence). The chain's CDR3 is CSGIEGSGNTIYF. CDR3 nucleotides: TGCAGCGGAATTGAAGGGTCTGGAAACACCATATATTTT.

This chain connects TRBV3-1 to TRBJ1-2; D not certain. The V end lost 2 bases, the J end lost 0 bases, and 10 bases lay between the germline ends. Per the germline V gene, CDR1 is LGHDT and CDR2 is YNNKEL (reference sequence). The CDR3 consists of 15 residues. CDR3 nucleotide sequence: TGTGCCAGCAGCCAACTGGACGGTACTAACTATGGCTACACCTTC. Translation: CASSQLDGTNYGYTF.

This chain uses TRBV4-1 with TRBJ2-3, with D hard to call. This CDR3 has 13 residues. V dropped 2 bases and J dropped 0 bases, with 3 bases sitting between them. Germline V gene sequence: CDR1 MGHRA, CDR2 YSYEKL. The CDR3 bases are TGCGCCAGCAGCCAATGGAGCACAGATACGCAGTATTTT. As protein: CASSQWSTDTQYF.

Worth noting for this clonotype: A read error may explain this, as a much larger clone is one base away. The chain combines TRBV18 with TRBJ1-2; perhaps TRBD1 as D (5 bases). This CDR3 comprises 16 residues. V shed 2 bases and J shed 7 bases, with 20 bases lying between them. CDR1 and CDR2 from the germline V gene are KGHSH and LQKENI. The CDR3, as DNA: TGTGCCAGCTCACCAGCGGACGGGGGACCTGCCCGTGGCTACACCTTC. It yields the protein CASSPADGGPARGYTF. The variable domain in full, with the rest retrieved from reference TRBV18 and TRBJ1-2, is NAGVMQNPRHLVRRRGQEARLRCSPMKGHSHVYWYRQLPEEGLKFMVYLQKENIIDESGMPKERFSAEFPKEGPSILRIQQVVRGDSAAYFCASSPADGGPARGYTFGSGTRLTVV.

The sample holds a few counts of this clonotype. This sequence joins TRBV7-2 and TRBJ2-3; unclear D gene. CDR1 is SGHTA and CDR2 is FQGNSA in the germline V gene. This CDR3 has 14 amino acids. V lost 3 bases and J 4 bases, leaving 11 bases between the germline ends. CDR3 protein: CASSFASRADTQYF. DNA of the CDR3: TGTGCCAGCAGCTTCGCCTCAAGGGCAGATACGCAGTATTTT.

This chain links TRBV20-1 with TRBJ1-4; no clear D. Between the trimmed V and J ends, which lost 5 bases and 3 bases, there was a span of 13 bases. This CDR3 is built from 14 residues. CDR1 and CDR2 (germline): DFQATT, SNEGSKA (reference sequence). In DNA form, the CDR3 reads TGCAGTGCTCAACCCCTCGCACCTAATGAAAAACTGTTTTTT. This gives the protein CSAQPLAPNEKLFF.

In DNA form, the CDR3 reads TGTGCCAGCGAACAGCTCTCTCTCTCCTACGAGCAGTACTTC. Translating gives CASEQLSLSYEQYF. The rearrangement uses TRBV5-6 and TRBJ2-7; D unresolved. The V end lost 7 bases, the J end lost 0 bases, and 14 bases lay between the germline ends. This CDR3 comprises 14 residues. The germline V gene has CDR1 SGHDT and CDR2 YYEEEE. Variable domain in full (rest from reference TRBV5-6 and TRBJ2-7): DAGVTQSPTHLIKTRGQQVTLRCSPKSGHDTVSWYQQALGQGPQFIFQYYEEEERQRGNFPDRFSGHQFPNYSSELNVNALLLGDSALYLCASEQLSLSYEQYFGPGTRLTVT.

Turning to this clonotype: A junction end diverges from the germline sequence, so it may reflect a read error. The genes are TRBV12-3 or TRBV12-4 and TRBJ2-5; D call uncertain. CDR3 length equals 13 residues. Here the CDR3 DNA reads TGTGCCGGCAGTCCCATGACCGCCAGAACCCAGTACTTC. This codes for CAGSPMTARTQYF.

The chain couples TRBV29-1 to TRBJ2-5, with D possibly being TRBD1 (5 bases). The CDR3 is 10 residues long. V was clipped by 4 bases and J by 13 bases, with 13 bases between them. Per germline, CDR1 SQVTM and CDR2 ANQGSEA. CDR3 residues: CSVGGGKRYF. Here the CDR3 DNA reads TGCAGCGTTGGGGGCGGTAAACGGTACTTC.

The chain is built from TRBV5-1 and TRBJ2-1, with 9 bases that match TRBD2. Trimming cost V 8 bases and J 1 base; bases outside gene matches: 13. CDR1 is SGHRS, CDR2 YFSETQ, per germline. The CDR3 spans 17 residues. DNA for the CDR3: TGCGCCAGTTTAGCGGGGGACTCTCTTTCTTCCTACAATGAGCAGTTCTTC. Its protein is CASLAGDSLSSYNEQFF. The complete variable domain, with remaining parts taken from reference TRBV5-1 and TRBJ2-1, reads KAGVTQTPRYLIKTRGQQVTLSCSPISGHRSVSWYQQTPGQGLQFLFEYFSETQRNKGNFPGRFSGRQFSNSRSEMNVSTLELGDSALYLCASLAGDSLSSYNEQFFGPGTRLTVL.

This clonotype was picked up a small number of times. The chain couples TRBV29-1 to TRBJ2-1; TRBD2 might be the D (6 bases). The CDR3 is 15 residues long. CDR1 is SQVTM, CDR2 ANQGSEA, per germline. V was trimmed by 3 bases and J by 3 bases, leaving 15 bases between them. The CDR3 loop reads CSVDAWTGLYNEQFF. The CDR3 DNA is TGCAGCGTTGACGCTTGGACGGGACTCTACAATGAGCAGTTCTTC.

For this clonotype: A much bigger clone sits one base away, suggesting this may be a read error. The chain links TRBV29-1 to TRBJ2-5; D might be TRBD1 (5 bases). The J call may be wrong; the DNA end is better matched by TRBJ2-7. CDR1 SQVTM and CDR2 ANQGSEA come from the germline V gene. This CDR3 contains 13 residues. The CDR3 sequence: CSVVGQGKGEQYF. CDR3 bases: TGCAGCGTTGTAGGCCAGGGTAAAGGCGAGCAGTACTTC.

This clonotype has just a few counts. The chain joins TRBV7-2 to TRBJ2-1, with no clear D. Germline assignment: CDR1 SGHTA and CDR2 FQGNSA. This CDR3 is built from 12 residues. V lost 8 bases and J 4 bases, leaving 9 bases between the germline ends. The CDR3 coding sequence is TGTGCCAGCGGTGGTATTTACAATGAGCAGTTCTTC. Translation: CASGGIYNEQFF.

The chain joins TRBV4-3 to TRBJ1-2, with D maybe TRBD1 (6 bases). V gave up 1 base and J gave up 3 bases, with 12 bases separating them. Looked up from germline, CDR1 is LGHNA and CDR2 is YSLEER. The CDR3 has 15 amino acids. The CDR3: CASSQARTAHYGYTF. The CDR3 coding sequence is TGCGCCAGCAGCCAAGCTCGGACAGCTCACTATGGCTACACCTTC.

J is TRBJ2-5 and V is TRBV6-6, with 11 bases lining up with TRBD2. The V gene's germline CDR1 is MNHNY and CDR2 SVGAGI (reference sequence). V dropped 3 bases and J dropped 0; count of bases not matched to a gene: 6. This CDR3 comprises 17 residues. In DNA, the CDR3 is TGTGCCAGCAGTTATACTGGGGGACTAGCGGACCAAGAGACCCAGTACTTC. Encoded protein: CASSYTGGLADQETQYF.

This chain joins TRBV7-6 and TRBJ2-1; 8 bases are a match to TRBD2. V shed 0 bases, J shed 6 bases, and the junction held 7 bases outside the gene matches. This CDR3 comprises 16 residues. Per the germline V gene, CDR1 is SGHVS and CDR2 is FNYEAQ. CDR3 in DNA: TGTGCCAGCAGCTTAGCGTCGAGCGGGGGACCCAATGAGCAGTTCTTC. Translated, it gives CASSLASSGGPNEQFF. Full variable domain (rest looked up from reference TRBV7-6 and TRBJ2-1): GAGVSQSPRYKVTKRGQDVALRCDPISGHVSLYWYRQALGQGPEFLTYFNYEAQQDKSGLPNDRFSAERPEGSISTLTIQRTEQRDSAMYRCASSLASSGGPNEQFFGPGTRLTVL.

This clonotype has only a few counts. A single base separates this from a much larger clone, so it may be a read error. The CDR3 loop is CASSLDQQPEQYF. DNA for the CDR3: TGTGCCAGCAGTTTAGATCAACAACCTGAGCAGTACTTC. The genes are TRBV2 and TRBJ2-7; D remains unclear. The CDR3 length is 13 residues. V dropped 5 bases and J dropped 7 bases, with 15 bases sitting between them. Germline CDR1 and CDR2: SNHLY and FYNNEI.